This T cell receptor beta chain came from a study of blood T cell repertoires in COVID-19. Study information: Acute-phase and convalescent COVID-19 samples originated in the United States, Italy and Spain.

Authors' methods: Cell counts per sample came from amplifying reference gene primers. Produced via immunoSEQ multiplex PCR; TCRdb's table is partial and in-frame only. V and J calls and clone size are those listed in that table; D and trimming were worked out from the DNA. The sample carries hundreds of thousands of clones, about nine tenths recorded once. The CDR3 extends over 15 amino acids. Trimming took 6 bases from V and 6 from J; bases not matched to a gene: 9. CDR1 is SEHNR, CDR2 FQNEAQ, per germline (reference sequence). Sample: PBMCs or T cells enriched from blood (not recorded which). This sequence originates from a woman aged 18-29 years who had recovered from COVID-19. The chain employs TRBV7-9 and TRBJ2-1; 9 bases align to TRBD2. CDR3 sequence: CASSSPGGGANEQFF. In DNA form, the CDR3 reads TGTGCCAGCAGTTCCCCTGGCGGGGGGGCCAATGAGCAGTTCTTC.